This T cell receptor (beta chain) comes out of a study of tumor-infiltrating lymphocytes in glioblastoma multiforme (dated by TCRdb to about 2017). For context, the study as a whole: To find out whether intratumoral genomic heterogeneity fosters TIL diversity, the study jointly investigated somatic mutations, TIL diversity and immune response activity. The paper's findings and limits, for the study overall: T cells were not sorted into functional subsets, which the authors noted as a future improvement. Generalizability was limited because only one glioblastoma patient was included in the TCR and somatic mutation analysis. Clone frequencies may be distorted by RNA-based TCR sequencing because unequal numbers of TCR transcripts are carried by T cells.

This clonotype was detected only a few times. Its antigen is still unknown. The junction departs from germline at one end; a sequencing error may be responsible. The AllPrep DNA/RNA mini kit was used to purify genomic DNA and total RNA at the same time from each of the ten to eleven tumor samples. All RNA had OD 260/280 ratios above 1.9 and RNA integrity numbers above 6.5. TCRB libraries were constructed from RNA through three rounds of nested multiplex PCR following a modified ARM-PCR protocol with multiple V-beta primers and a C-beta primer. TCRB-specific cDNA was synthesized from approximately 0.54 ug total RNA with ProtoScript II Reverse Transcriptase and a C-beta primer. For the TCRB libraries, no unique molecular identifiers were described. In the third PCR, barcodes and adapters were added over 25 cycles using Deep VentR (exo-) polymerase, and bands of 250-500 bp were then gel purified. An Illumina HiSeq 2500 was used to sequence the TCRB libraries with 250 bp paired-end reads. In the original analysis: Trimmomatic was used to clean reads, FLASH to merge reads, MiGEC to assign V, D and J segments, and VDJtools to perform the analysis. Repertoire diversity was measured using the Shannon-Wiener diversity index, which was calculated with VDJtools. In-frame beta chains were kept once TCRdb had trimmed the public reads at Q25 with fastp and called clones with MiXCR. Every distinct CDR3 protein forms one entry, paired with its most common genes and DNA. TCRdb assigned the V and J calls; the authors' analysis was not used. The sample yields more than 10,000 distinct CDR3 sequences; roughly 70% were counted once. 25% to 30% of the sample is in the top ten clones.

Sequencing used brain tumor tissue. The TCR comes from a male donor with glioblastoma.

For the CDR3, the sequence is CSISEGDYGYTF. In nucleotides, the sequence is TGTTCCATCAGTGAAGGGGACTATGGCTACACCTTC. This chain is built from TRBV10-3 and TRBJ1-2, with a tentative D gene TRBD1 over 5 matching bases. CDR1 ENHRY and CDR2 SYGVKD were looked up in the germline V gene. The CDR3 measures 12 amino acids from cysteine to phenylalanine. Kept here is only the CDR3 DNA, which spans 36 bases and is read in frame from base 1.